A selection of T cell receptor beta chains follows, all from one sample in a study of naive and memory T cell subsets. TCRdb analysed the UMI-ligation and nested PCR reads with MiXCR anew, one entry per CDR3 protein. The repertoire includes about 120,000 distinct CDR3 sequences, around 35% of them detected once, and roughly 0.86% sits in the top ten. Specimen: central memory CD4+ T cells from blood. These receptors were collected from a human donor in good health. Both conserved end residues are part of each CDR3. D genes are given only for firm matches. Rows may omit the clone size; those that give it use once, few, many or a size class.

V gene	clone size	J gene	D gene	CDR3 length	CDR3 protein	CDR3 DNA
TRBV2	-	TRBJ1-2	TRBD1	13	CASRTGSNYGYTF	TGTGCCAGCAGGACAGGGTCAAACTATGGCTACACCTTT
TRBV12-3/TRBV12-4	-	TRBJ2-1	TRBD2	16	CASSSYLAGARNEQFF	TGTGCCAGCAGCAGCTATCTAGCGGGAGCACGCAATGAGCAGTTCTTC
TRBV19	few	TRBJ2-2	TRBD2	16	CASWTSGRANTGELFF	TGTGCCTCCTGGACCAGCGGGAGGGCGAACACCGGGGAGCTGTTTTTT
TRBV12-3/TRBV12-4	few	TRBJ2-7	TRBD2	14	CASSIGLAGGEQYF	TGTGCCAGCAGCATCGGACTAGCGGGAGGCGAGCAGTACTTC
TRBV28	many	TRBJ2-7	-	13	CASSPGPSYEQYF	TGTGCCAGCAGTCCGGGACCGAGCTACGAGCAGTACTTC
TRBV6-2/TRBV6-3	-	TRBJ1-3	-	14	CASSPGTIGNTIYF	TGTGCCAGCAGTCCGGGGACGATTGGAAACACCATATATTTT
TRBV30	-	TRBJ2-7	-	11	CAWDISYEQYF	TGTGCCTGGGACATCTCCTACGAGCAGTACTTC
TRBV11-2	-	TRBJ2-3	-	15	CASSAWTDNTDTQYF	TGTGCCAGCAGCGCATGGACAGACAACACAGATACGCAGTATTTT
TRBV5-1	-	TRBJ2-2	-	14	CASSLGRGTGELFF	TGCGCCAGCAGCTTGGGAAGGGGCACCGGGGAGCTGTTTTTT
TRBV6-2/TRBV6-3	few	TRBJ2-5	-	13	CASGTVYQETQYF	TGTGCCAGCGGGACTGTATACCAAGAGACCCAGTACTTC
TRBV4-3	-	TRBJ2-6	TRBD2	18	CASSQEWGGSTGANVLTF	TGCGCCAGCAGCCAAGAATGGGGGGGGTCGACTGGGGCCAACGTCCTGACTTTC
TRBV7-8	-	TRBJ2-7	-	14	CASRQNGQFYEQYF	TGTGCCAGCAGACAAAACGGACAGTTCTACGAGCAGTACTTC
TRBV6-2/TRBV6-3	-	TRBJ2-7	-	15	CASTKRGGPIYEQYF	TGTGCCAGCACCAAGAGGGGAGGCCCTATCTACGAGCAGTACTTC
TRBV28	many	TRBJ1-5	-	15	CASSLSGQGNQPQHF	TGTGCCAGCAGTTTAAGCGGGCAGGGGAATCAGCCCCAGCATTTT
TRBV5-1	-	TRBJ2-6	-	17	CASSLVQGNSGANVLTF	TGCGCCAGCAGCTTGGTGCAGGGCAACTCTGGGGCCAACGTCCTGACTTTC
TRBV2	-	TRBJ2-3	-	12	CASTRAGDTQYF	TGTGCCAGCACACGAGCGGGAGATACGCAGTATTTT
TRBV19	-	TRBJ1-1	TRBD1	14	CASSKGAEIPEAFF	TGTGCCAGTAGTAAGGGGGCTGAAATCCCTGAAGCTTTCTTT
TRBV24-1	-	TRBJ2-7	-	12	CATSNPGYEQYF	TGTGCCACCAGTAACCCAGGCTACGAGCAGTACTTC
TRBV25-1	-	TRBJ2-7	TRBD1	14	CASSGWTGPSEQYF	TGTGCCAGCAGTGGATGGACAGGCCCGTCCGAGCAGTACTTC
TRBV25-1	-	TRBJ1-2	-	12	CASSEFGRGYTF	TGTGCCAGCAGTGAATTTGGGAGAGGCTACACCTTC
TRBV12-3/TRBV12-4	few	TRBJ1-3	-	13	CASSPSSGNTIYF	TGTGCCAGCAGTCCTAGCTCTGGAAACACCATATATTTT
TRBV2	-	TRBJ1-6	-	13	CASSDSAFSPLHF	TGTGCCAGCAGTGACTCGGCATTTTCACCCCTCCACTTT
TRBV7-6	-	TRBJ2-2	TRBD2	15	CASSPRLAGTGELFF	TGTGCCAGCAGCCCTCGACTAGCGGGGACCGGGGAGCTGTTTTTT
TRBV6-2/TRBV6-3	-	TRBJ2-7	TRBD1	17	CASSYRGTDLLSYEQYF	TGTGCCAGCAGTTACCGTGGGACAGATCTCCTCTCCTACGAGCAGTACTTC
TRBV3-1	few	TRBJ1-5	TRBD1	15	CASSPGQTSNQPQHF	TGTGCCAGCAGCCCGGGACAGACTAGCAATCAGCCCCAGCATTTT
TRBV28	-	TRBJ2-5	TRBD2	15	CASSLASGTQETQYF	TGTGCCAGCAGTCTCGCTAGCGGGACACAAGAGACCCAGTACTTC
TRBV20-1	once	TRBJ1-5	TRBD1	15	CSARPRDRANQPQHF	TGCAGTGCTAGACCCCGGGACAGGGCGAATCAGCCCCAGCATTTT
TRBV5-6	-	TRBJ1-1	-	12	CASSLVGGEAFF	TGTGCCAGCAGCTTGGTTGGGGGGGAAGCTTTCTTT
TRBV28	-	TRBJ2-1	-	16	CASRPVSLASVNEQFF	TGTGCCAGCAGGCCCGTTTCCCTAGCGTCAGTGAATGAGCAGTTCTTC
TRBV7-3	once	TRBJ2-1	TRBD1	17	CASSLGENTHRGNEQFF	TGTGCCAGCAGCTTAGGCGAAAACACACACAGGGGAAATGAGCAGTTCTTC
TRBV12-3/TRBV12-4	many	TRBJ2-3	-	16	CASSLLGLTFTDTQYF	TGTGCCAGCAGTTTATTAGGTCTGACTTTCACAGATACGCAGTATTTT
TRBV29-1	-	TRBJ2-1	TRBD2	12	CSAGGGNNEQFF	TGCAGCGCCGGGGGGGGGAACAATGAGCAGTTCTTC
TRBV28	few	TRBJ2-7	-	12	CASRAESYEQYF	TGTGCCAGCAGAGCGGAGTCCTACGAGCAGTACTTC
TRBV7-9	few	TRBJ2-7	TRBD1	16	CASSLGAGQGSREQYF	TGTGCCAGCAGCTTAGGGGCCGGACAGGGGTCGCGGGAGCAGTACTTC
TRBV5-1	-	TRBJ2-5	TRBD2	14	CASSLGAGRETQYF	TGCGCCAGCAGCTTGGGGGCCGGGAGGGAGACCCAGTACTTC
TRBV2	-	TRBJ1-5	-	13	CASRWGLNQPQHF	TGTGCCAGCAGGTGGGGTCTCAATCAGCCCCAGCATTTT
TRBV5-1	-	TRBJ2-2	TRBD2	16	CASRKLAGTNTGELFF	TGCGCCAGCAGGAAACTAGCGGGCACGAACACCGGGGAGCTGTTTTTT
TRBV20-1	medium-sized	TRBJ2-7	-	16	CSAIPLQGVTSYEQYF	TGCAGTGCGATTCCTTTACAGGGAGTCACATCCTACGAGCAGTACTTC
TRBV29-1	-	TRBJ2-7	TRBD1	14	CSARDRELNYEQYF	TGCAGCGCACGGGACAGGGAGTTAAACTACGAGCAGTACTTC
TRBV6-5	-	TRBJ1-1	-	14	CASSYSSIPPFTSF	TGTGCCAGCAGTTACTCGAGCATCCCGCCGTTTACTTCCTTT
TRBV19	-	TRBJ2-7	TRBD2	15	CASSMGRTSVYEQYF	TGTGCCAGTAGTATGGGTAGGACTAGCGTGTACGAGCAGTACTTC
TRBV28	-	TRBJ2-7	-	16	CASRPRGQVTQYEQYF	TGTGCCAGCAGGCCACGGGGACAAGTCACCCAATACGAGCAGTACTTC
TRBV2	few	TRBJ2-1	TRBD1	14	CASRNRGSYNEQFF	TGTGCCAGCAGAAACAGGGGTTCCTACAATGAGCAGTTCTTC